The next 14 T cell receptor beta chains were all read from a single sample in a study of shared clonotypes between healthy human individuals. Profiled with immunoSEQ multiplex PCR; TCRdb holds only in-frame clones, not every one. The sample consists of 1.5 million to 1.9 million clones, 95% to 99% of them appearing once. Sequencing was done on a sample of naive CD4+ T cells sorted from blood. Regarding subset: CD45RA+ positively selected. The source is a man aged 25-45 years in good health.

CDR3 sequence reads: CASSLVLVVTGELFF. The CDR3 region has the DNA TGTGCCAGCAGCTTAGTACTAGTGGTCACCGGGGAGCTGTTTTTT. V is TRBV11-2 and J is TRBJ2-2; possible D gene TRBD2, 5 bases. CDR3 length equals 15 residues. Germline CDR1 and CDR2: SGHAT and FQNNGV. With 1 base removed from V and 4 bases from J, the gap between germline ends came to 10 bases.

V is TRBV6-1 and J is TRBJ2-7; 8 bases are a match to TRBD2. The germline V gene encodes CDR1 MNHNS and CDR2 SASEGT. The CDR3 is 15 residues long. Trimming removed 8 bases from V and 4 bases from J; junction bases left unmatched: 13. The CDR3 sequence is CASDRASGSLYEQYF. CDR3 DNA sequence: TGTGCCAGCGATCGGGCGAGCGGGAGCCTTTACGAGCAGTACTTC.

A few counts support this clone. Within the sample, other DNA sequences also encode this same CDR3. This rearrangement joins TRBV18 to TRBJ2-5; no definite D call. CDR3 length: 12 residues. Germline CDR1 reads KGHSH; CDR2 reads LQKENI. V lost 3 bases and J lost 0, with 2 bases in between. The CDR3 region is CASSPNQETQYF. Written as DNA, the CDR3 is TGTGCCAGCTCACCGAACCAAGAGACCCAGTACTTC. The full variable domain, in which reference TRBV18 and TRBJ2-5 provide the parts outside the CDR3, is NAGVMQNPRHLVRRRGQEARLRCSPMKGHSHVYWYRQLPEEGLKFMVYLQKENIIDESGMPKERFSAEFPKEGPSILRIQQVVRGDSAAYFCASSPNQETQYFGPGTRLLVL.

The chain is built from TRBV7-9 and TRBJ2-2, with TRBD1 identical over 8 bases. Germline trimming cut 6 bases from V and 4 bases from J; bases unmatched to any gene: 7. Germline V gives CDR1 SEHNR, CDR2 FQNEAQ (reference sequence). This CDR3 is 15 amino acids long. In DNA, the CDR3 is TGTGCCAGCAGTGACAGGGGCGCGGCCACCGGGGAGCTGTTTTTT. Its protein product is CASSDRGAATGELFF.

This sequence joins TRBV7-9 and TRBJ1-1, with D maybe TRBD1 (6 bases). Germline V gives CDR1 SEHNR, CDR2 FQNEAQ (reference sequence). The CDR3 is made up of 13 amino acids. The ends were cut back, 4 bases at V and 6 bases at J, with 12 bases in the middle. The CDR3 spells CASSYTGTPEAFF. CDR3 nucleotides: TGTGCCAGCAGCTATACGGGGACACCTGAAGCTTTCTTT.

The chain combines TRBV2 with TRBJ2-7; D is perhaps TRBD1 (5 bases). Germline assignment: CDR1 SNHLY and CDR2 FYNNEI. Trimming took off 4 bases at V and 0 bases at J, with 13 bases between the two ends. The CDR3 length is 15 residues. For the CDR3, the DNA is TGTGCCAGCAGTGCAGGGCCATACAGCTCCTACGAGCAGTACTTC. Its translation is CASSAGPYSSYEQYF.

The V call is TRBV10-3, the J call TRBJ1-5; 7 bases are a match to TRBD1. V was pared by 4 bases and J by 0 bases, with 3 bases of the junction left unmatched. CDR3 size: 15 residues. Germline V gives CDR1 ENHRY, CDR2 SYGVKD. The CDR3 sequence is CAISAGQDSNQPQHF. The CDR3 DNA is TGTGCCATCAGTGCCGGACAGGATAGCAATCAGCCCCAGCATTTT.

The rearrangement uses TRBV19 and TRBJ2-7; 7 positions match TRBD1. V trimming: 5 bases; J trimming: 2 bases; junction bases outside the gene matches: 3. This CDR3 spans 13 amino acids. CDR1 is LNHDA, CDR2 SQIVND, per germline (reference sequence). The CDR3 DNA follows: TGTGCCAGTAGTTCCCAGGGGGCCTACGAGCAGTACTTC. Amino acids: CASSSQGAYEQYF.

This rearrangement joins TRBV2 to TRBJ1-5; TRBD1 might be the D (6 bases). Germline CDR1 SNHLY, CDR2 FYNNEI. With 7 bases removed from V and 9 bases from J, the gap between germline ends came to 16 bases. This CDR3 region has 13 residues. CDR3 DNA: TGTGCCAGCACCCGGGACAATATTGTGCCCCAGCATTTT. Translation gives CASTRDNIVPQHF.

This clone appeared a single time. This chain uses TRBV5-6 with TRBJ2-3, with 8 positions matching TRBD1. CDR1 SGHDT and CDR2 YYEEEE come from the germline V gene. The CDR3 is 14 amino acids. J gave up 7 bases and V 4 bases, and 8 bases lay outside the gene matches. The DNA of the CDR3 is TGTGCCAGCAGCCCAGGACAGGGCAGGCATACGCAGTATTTT. Its protein is CASSPGQGRHTQYF.

About this clone itself: The same CDR3 also results from other DNA sequences found in this sample. V and J are TRBV5-5 and TRBJ2-3, with a weak D call TRBD2 (5 bases). V lost 3 bases, J lost 3 bases, and 8 bases lay in between. This CDR3 contains 13 residues. Germline lookup yields CDR1 SGHKS and CDR2 YYEKEE (reference sequence). This CDR3 reads CASSSPGTDTQYF. For the CDR3, the DNA is TGTGCCAGCAGCTCCCCGGGAACAGATACGCAGTATTTT.

The chain employs TRBV5-1 and TRBJ2-7; D is perhaps TRBD1 (6 bases). This CDR3 comprises 14 residues. Trimming removed 0 bases from V and 6 bases from J, with 13 bases in between. Germline CDR1 SGHRS, CDR2 YFSETQ. The CDR3 loop reads CASSLAGTNSEQYF. The CDR3 DNA reads TGCGCCAGCAGCTTGGCCGGGACAAATTCCGAGCAGTACTTC.

J is TRBJ2-1 and V is TRBV2; a possible D gene is TRBD2 (6 bases). The CDR3 covers 15 residues. The germline V gene encodes CDR1 SNHLY and CDR2 FYNNEI. The V end lost 10 bases, the J end lost 5 bases, and 21 bases lay between the germline ends. DNA for the CDR3: TGTGCCAACCGAGGTGGGAGGCCGCGGCACAATGAGCAGTTCTTC. Translating it yields CANRGGRPRHNEQFF.

The chain combines TRBV6-1 with TRBJ2-7; D is unclear. Trimming took 7 bases from V and 9 from J, leaving 10 bases between them. The CDR3 has 10 residues. Germline CDR1 MNHNS, CDR2 SASEGT. The CDR3 loop reads CASNEVGQYF. The CDR3 DNA reads TGTGCCAGCAATGAGGTCGGGCAGTACTTC.